A selection of T cell receptor beta chains follows, all from one sample in a study of cytomegalovirus exposure and HLA in healthy donors. Libraries were prepared by immunoSEQ multiplex PCR; TCRdb keeps only in-frame clonotypes and omits some of them. The table has tens of thousands of clones, roughly 90% seen once. The sample comprised PBMCs. Every receptor here comes from a woman under 30 in good health and CMV-seronegative. CDR3s include the opening cysteine and the closing phenylalanine or tryptophan. The D gene is left open where the match is weak. Not all rows give a size; the values are once, few, many and, for expanded clones, a class.

size: -; D: -; J: TRBJ1-5; V: TRBV5-8; CDR3: CASSLVRGGGLLGQPQHF; DNA: TGTGCCAGCAGCTTGGTCAGGGGCGGGGGCCTCTTGGGACAGCCCCAGCATTTT
size: -; D: TRBD1; J: TRBJ2-1; V: TRBV28; CDR3: CASGPSRDRGEQFF; DNA: TGTGCCAGCGGGCCCAGCCGGGACAGGGGAGAGCAGTTCTTC
size: -; D: TRBD1; J: TRBJ2-7; V: TRBV4-2; CDR3: CASSQVIAGGRVKSYF; DNA: TGTGCCAGCAGCCAAGTGATCGCAGGGGGAAGAGTGAAATCGTACTTC
size: -; D: TRBD1; J: TRBJ2-7; V: TRBV5-1; CDR3: CASSIGQVNEQYF; DNA: TGCGCCAGCAGCATTGGACAGGTCAACGAGCAGTACTTC
size: -; D: TRBD1; J: TRBJ2-7; V: TRBV15; CDR3: CATSTGTGRYEQYF; DNA: TGTGCCACCAGCACCGGGACAGGGCGTTACGAGCAGTACTTC
size: -; D: TRBD1; J: TRBJ1-2; V: TRBV10-3; CDR3: CAISEGTVSLYNYGYTF; DNA: TGTGCCATCAGTGAGGGGACAGTATCTTTATATAACTATGGCTACACCTTC
size: -; D: -; J: TRBJ2-2; V: TRBV5-4; CDR3: CASSSGTPTNTGELFF; DNA: TGTGCCAGCAGCTCCGGGACTCCTACTAACACCGGGGAGCTGTTTTTT
size: -; D: TRBD1; J: TRBJ2-3; V: TRBV19; CDR3: CATEDRGYTDTQYF; DNA: TGTGCCACCGAGGACAGGGGGTACACAGATACGCAGTATTTT
size: -; D: -; J: TRBJ1-3; V: TRBV7-2; CDR3: CASSSGGVSSGNTIYF; DNA: TGTGCCAGCAGCTCGGGGGGCGTATCCTCTGGAAACACCATATATTTT
size: -; D: -; J: TRBJ2-3; V: TRBV7-3; CDR3: CSSSYWGGRTDTQYF; DNA: TGTTCCAGCAGCTACTGGGGGGGGCGAACAGATACGCAGTATTTT
size: once; D: TRBD1; J: TRBJ1-6; V: TRBV2; CDR3: CASRGGGQGGSPLHF; DNA: TGTGCCAGCAGAGGCGGAGGACAGGGAGGTTCACCCCTCCACTTT
size: -; D: TRBD2; J: TRBJ2-1; V: TRBV28; CDR3: CASSSRLAGLQFF; DNA: TGTGCCAGCAGTTCACGACTAGCGGGATTACAGTTCTTC
size: once; D: -; J: TRBJ2-1; V: TRBV11-3; CDR3: CASSLEAGSYNEQFF; DNA: TGTGCCAGCAGCTTAGAGGCTGGTTCCTACAATGAGCAGTTCTTC
size: -; D: -; J: TRBJ1-5; V: TRBV28; CDR3: CASSLAGQPQHF; DNA: TGTGCCAGCAGTTTAGCCGGTCAGCCCCAGCATTTT
size: -; D: -; J: TRBJ1-3; V: TRBV28; CDR3: CASSYQGGSGNTIYF; DNA: TGTGCCAGCAGTTATCAGGGCGGCAGTGGAAACACCATATATTTT
size: -; D: TRBD1; J: TRBJ1-2; V: TRBV2; CDR3: CASSGTGLNYGYTF; DNA: TGTGCCAGCAGTGGGACAGGGCTTAACTATGGCTACACCTTC
size: -; D: -; J: TRBJ1-2; V: TRBV5-1; CDR3: CASSLLGENYGYTF; DNA: TGCGCCAGCAGCTTGCTTGGGGAGAACTATGGCTACACCTTC
size: -; D: TRBD1; J: TRBJ2-2; V: TRBV11-1; CDR3: CASSRWTGPGELFF; DNA: TGTGCCAGCAGTCGATGGACAGGTCCCGGGGAGCTGTTTTTT
size: -; D: -; J: TRBJ2-1; V: TRBV5-4; CDR3: CASSPGRQGQFF; DNA: TGTGCCAGCAGCCCGGGGAGGCAGGGGCAGTTCTTC
size: -; D: TRBD2; J: TRBJ2-7; V: TRBV18; CDR3: CASSPKAGDPTYEQYF; DNA: TGTGCCAGCTCACCAAAGGCGGGAGACCCAACCTACGAGCAGTACTTC
size: -; D: TRBD1; J: TRBJ1-2; V: TRBV5-5; CDR3: CASSLASSGQYYGYTF; DNA: TGTGCCAGCAGCTTGGCCTCTTCGGGACAGTACTATGGCTACACCTTC
size: -; D: TRBD1; J: TRBJ1-2; V: TRBV5-6; CDR3: CASSWAGQGDYGYTF; DNA: TGTGCCAGCAGCTGGGCGGGACAGGGGGACTATGGCTACACCTTC
size: -; D: TRBD2; J: TRBJ2-3; V: TRBV19; CDR3: CASSLTSGRGSDTQYF; DNA: TGTGCCAGTAGTCTAACTAGCGGGAGGGGGTCAGATACGCAGTATTTT
size: -; D: TRBD1; J: TRBJ2-4; V: TRBV27; CDR3: CASSFVPPGQGIAKNIQYF; DNA: TGTGCCAGCAGTTTTGTCCCACCGGGACAGGGGATAGCCAAAAACATTCAGTACTTC
size: -; D: TRBD2; J: TRBJ2-7; V: TRBV7-9; CDR3: CSSSLSAGVQYEQYF; DNA: TGTTCCAGCAGCTTGTCGGCGGGAGTCCAATACGAGCAGTACTTC
size: -; D: TRBD2; J: TRBJ2-3; V: TRBV7-6; CDR3: CASTDGGSSTDTQYF; DNA: TGTGCCAGCACCGACGGGGGGAGTAGCACAGATACGCAGTATTTT
size: -; D: TRBD2; J: TRBJ2-7; V: TRBV9; CDR3: CASSEVASGSYEQYF; DNA: TGTGCCAGCAGCGAAGTGGCTAGCGGCTCCTACGAGCAGTACTTC
size: -; D: TRBD1; J: TRBJ2-2; V: TRBV9; CDR3: CASSVGTGPYTGELFF; DNA: TGTGCCAGCAGCGTCGGGACAGGACCGTACACCGGGGAGCTGTTTTTT
size: -; D: TRBD2; J: TRBJ2-2; V: TRBV30; CDR3: CAWSKPSGRALTGELFF; DNA: TGTGCCTGGAGTAAACCTAGCGGGAGGGCCCTCACCGGGGAGCTGTTTTTT
size: -; D: -; J: TRBJ2-5; V: TRBV10-3; CDR3: CAISEPKITRGETQYF; DNA: TGTGCCATCAGTGAGCCGAAAATTACTAGGGGGGAGACCCAGTACTTC
size: -; D: TRBD2; J: TRBJ2-2; V: TRBV5-1; CDR3: CASSLEASGSNTGELFF; DNA: TGCGCCAGCAGCTTGGAGGCTAGCGGGAGTAACACCGGGGAGCTGTTTTTT
size: -; D: TRBD2; J: TRBJ2-7; V: TRBV18; CDR3: CASSPGLAGGPYEQYF; DNA: TGTGCCAGCTCACCGGGACTAGCGGGAGGACCCTACGAGCAGTACTTC
size: -; D: TRBD2; J: TRBJ2-5; V: TRBV28; CDR3: CASSLLAGDETQYF; DNA: TGTGCCAGCAGTTTACTAGCGGGAGATGAGACCCAGTACTTC
size: -; D: TRBD1; J: TRBJ2-1; V: TRBV28; CDR3: CASSLPGTGRGEQFF; DNA: TGTGCCAGCAGTTTACCCGGGACAGGGAGGGGTGAGCAGTTCTTC
size: -; D: TRBD2; J: TRBJ2-3; V: TRBV5-1; CDR3: CASSLGLAASTDTQYF; DNA: TGCGCCAGCAGCTTGGGACTAGCGGCTAGCACAGATACGCAGTATTTT
size: -; D: TRBD1; J: TRBJ2-2; V: TRBV10-3; CDR3: CAIPTGDRGQAGELFF; DNA: TGTGCCATCCCAACGGGTGACAGGGGGCAGGCCGGGGAGCTGTTTTTT
size: once; D: -; J: TRBJ1-1; V: TRBV5-1; CDR3: CASSLGAVFGGTEAFF; DNA: TGCGCCAGCAGCTTGGGGGCTGTGTTTGGGGGGACTGAAGCTTTCTTT
size: -; D: TRBD2; J: TRBJ2-1; V: TRBV4-1; CDR3: CASRPGLAFLHEQFF; DNA: TGCGCCAGCAGACCGGGACTAGCGTTCCTACATGAGCAGTTCTTC
size: -; D: TRBD2; J: TRBJ2-3; V: TRBV7-2; CDR3: CASSPSGTSWDTQYF; DNA: TGTGCCAGCAGCCCATCCGGGACTAGCTGGGATACGCAGTATTTT
size: -; D: TRBD1; J: TRBJ1-2; V: TRBV29-1; CDR3: CSVQLSGTGAYYGYTF; DNA: TGCAGCGTGCAACTTTCCGGGACAGGGGCCTACTATGGCTACACCTTC
size: once; D: TRBD2; J: TRBJ2-2; V: TRBV7-3; CDR3: CASSLRGLGLNTGELFF; DNA: TGTGCCAGCAGCTTAAGGGGACTAGGTCTGAACACCGGGGAGCTGTTTTTT
size: -; D: TRBD2; J: TRBJ2-1; V: TRBV9; CDR3: CASSSPLAGVNYNEQFF; DNA: TGTGCCAGCAGCTCCCCGCTAGCGGGAGTGAACTACAATGAGCAGTTCTTC
size: -; D: -; J: TRBJ2-7; V: TRBV5-4; CDR3: CASSRGRGGPHEQYF; DNA: TGTGCCAGCAGCCGTGGGCGAGGGGGTCCCCACGAGCAGTACTTC
size: -; D: -; J: TRBJ1-1; V: TRBV5-1; CDR3: CASSFDRPNTEAFF; DNA: TGCGCCAGCAGCTTTGACAGACCCAACACTGAAGCTTTCTTT
size: -; D: -; J: TRBJ1-5; V: TRBV2; CDR3: CASSELLNQPQHF; DNA: TGTGCCAGCAGTGAACTCCTCAATCAGCCCCAGCATTTT
size: -; D: -; J: TRBJ1-4; V: TRBV25-1; CDR3: CASSEYRGTNEKLFF; DNA: TGTGCCAGCAGTGAATATAGGGGGACTAATGAAAAACTGTTTTTT